The 14 T cell receptor beta chains below all came from one sample that was sequenced in a study of blood T cells in healthy people across ages. The use of a sample-barcoded 5' primer and a J-beta primer mix characterized a second PCR of about 6 to 12 cycles. TCRdb processed the 5' RACE reads anew with MiXCR; each CDR3 protein has one entry. This sample has roughly 1,800,000 distinct CDR3 sequences; around half occur once, and the top ten carry around 2.1%. The sample consisted of blood. The source is a woman between 40 and 55 years old in good health.

J is TRBJ2-1 and V is TRBV7-9, with 9 positions matching TRBD2. CDR3 length: 16 amino acids. From germline, CDR1 is SEHNR and CDR2 FQNEAQ (reference sequence). The J segment lost 4 bases and the V segment lost 2 bases, leaving 6 bases of the junction unmatched. The CDR3 spells CASSLMRGGEYNEQFF. The CDR3 DNA is TGTGCCAGCAGCTTAATGCGGGGGGGGGAATACAATGAGCAGTTCTTC. The complete variable domain, with remaining parts taken from reference TRBV7-9 and TRBJ2-1, reads DTGVSQNPRHKITKRGQNVTFRCDPISEHNRLYWYRQTLGQGPEFLTYFQNEAQLEKSRLLSDRFSAERPKGSFSTLEIQRTEQGDSAMYLCASSLMRGGEYNEQFFGPGTRLTVL.

There are a few counts of this clonotype. This chain joins TRBV2 and TRBJ2-5; D is undetermined. The last part of the DNA fits TRBJ2-4 better; the J call may be wrong. Germline V lookup: CDR1 SNHLY, CDR2 FYNNEI. CDR3 length: 15 amino acids. CDR3 nucleotides: TGTGCCAGCAGTGATTCAATCCTCCATGGCAACATTCAGTACTTC. It specifies CASSDSILHGNIQYF.

The gene calls are TRBV4-1 and TRBJ1-1; TRBD1 is a possible D gene (6 bases). Germline-derived CDR1 and CDR2 are MGHRA and YSYEKL. The CDR3 is made up of 14 amino acids. V was clipped by 6 bases and J by 5 bases, with 16 bases between them. CDR3 protein: CASRPQGTKTEAFF. The CDR3 DNA sequence: TGCGCCAGCAGACCCCAGGGGACGAAGACTGAAGCTTTCTTT.

The chain couples TRBV6-6 to TRBJ2-1; D possibly uses TRBD1 or TRBD2 (5 bases each). Germline lookup yields CDR1 MNHNY and CDR2 SVGAGI (reference sequence). CDR3 length equals 13 residues. Trimming shortened V by 5 bases and J by 9 bases, and 14 bases separated the two germline ends. The CDR3 loop is CASSATQGREQFF. Here the CDR3 DNA reads TGTGCCAGCAGTGCGACCCAGGGACGTGAGCAGTTCTTC.

Details on this clonotype: One junction end disagrees with the germline gene, perhaps due to a read error. The CDR3 DNA is TGCAGCGTTGGTCAGGGGTATGGGGTCGAGCGGTACTTC. Amino acids: CSVGQGYGVERYF. The chain recombines TRBV29-1 with TRBJ2-7, with TRBD1 as a possible D gene (6 bases). CDR3 length equals 13 residues. The germline V gene has CDR1 SQVTM and CDR2 ANQGSEA.

This clonotype was observed a handful of times. The chain links TRBV6-2 or TRBV6-3 to TRBJ2-5, with D perhaps TRBD1 or TRBD2 (6 bases each). The end of the DNA fits TRBJ2-7 better, so the J call may be wrong. Germline CDR1 reads MNHEY; CDR2 reads SVGEGT. The CDR3 is 16 amino acids. CDR3 in amino acids: CASSYYKGGRIYEQYF. CDR3 bases: TGTGCCAGCAGTTACTATAAAGGGGGGCGCATCTACGAGCAGTACTTC.

This clonotype was recorded only once. J is TRBJ2-7 and V is TRBV6-6; the D is unclear. With the DNA end fitting TRBJ2-5 better, the J assignment may be wrong. Germline V gene sequence: CDR1 MNHNY, CDR2 SVGAGI (reference sequence). This CDR3 region has 13 residues. CDR3 in DNA: TGTGCCAGCAGACAGCCCCCGCGGGAGACCCAGTACTTC. It encodes CASRQPPRETQYF.

V and J are TRBV18 and TRBJ1-2, with TRBD1 matching 9 bases. CDR3 length equals 15 residues. The V gene end was trimmed by 2 bases and the J gene end by 6 bases; junction bases not matched to a gene: 7. CDR1 and CDR2 (germline): KGHSH, LQKENI. CDR3 sequence: CASSPAGQGVNGYTF. The CDR3 region has the DNA TGTGCCAGCTCACCAGCGGGACAGGGCGTTAATGGCTACACCTTC.

This clonotype was seen a handful of times. The chain is built from TRBV4-3 and TRBJ2-7; a weak D match, TRBD1 (6 bases). The V gene's germline CDR1 is LGHNA and CDR2 YSLEER. The CDR3 loop spans 15 amino acids. The V end lost 0 bases, the J end lost 6 bases, and 15 bases lay between the germline ends. In DNA, the CDR3 is TGCGCCAGCAGCCAAGAGGCCAGGGGATTCGGCGAGCAGTACTTC. This codes for CASSQEARGFGEQYF.

The chain is built from TRBV7-2 and TRBJ2-1; D is perhaps TRBD2 (5 bases). Germline CDR1 and CDR2: SGHTA and FQGNSA. Trimming removed 1 base from V and 0 bases from J, with 10 bases in between. This CDR3 has 16 amino acids. CDR3 in amino acids: CASSLGPSNSYNEQFF. The DNA of the CDR3 is TGTGCCAGCAGCTTAGGGCCTAGCAACTCCTACAATGAGCAGTTCTTC.

The CDR3 loop is CATTDGGPPTDTQYF. The CDR3 nucleotides read TGCGCCACCACGGATGGGGGGCCCCCCACAGATACGCAGTATTTT. This chain uses TRBV10-2 with TRBJ2-3; either TRBD1 or TRBD2 may supply D (6 bases each). Germline lookup yields CDR1 WSHSY and CDR2 SAAADI. The CDR3 extends over 15 amino acids. The V end lost 10 bases, the J end lost 2 bases, and 19 bases lay between the germline ends.

This clonotype was counted between two and nine times. V usage is TRBV6-5 and J usage is TRBJ2-5, with D hard to call. The CDR3 extends over 13 amino acids. Germline loops: CDR1 MNHEY, CDR2 SVGAGI. Trimming took off 5 bases at V and 2 bases at J, with 9 bases between the two ends. Written as DNA, the CDR3 is TGTGCCAGCAGTCAGACCGTTCAAGAGACCCAGTACTTC. Translation gives CASSQTVQETQYF.

This chain uses TRBV20-1 with TRBJ2-1; D unclear. Deletions cut 6 bases from V and 5 bases from J, with 11 bases between. The CDR3 is 12 residues long. Germline assignment: CDR1 DFQATT and CDR2 SNEGSKA (reference sequence). CDR3 protein: CSAPRRNNEQFF. The CDR3 DNA follows: TGCAGTGCCCCGAGACGGAACAATGAGCAGTTCTTC.

The V and J genes are TRBV7-2 and TRBJ1-4, with 7 bases fitting TRBD1. This CDR3 is 14 amino acids long. The germline V gene encodes CDR1 SGHTA and CDR2 FQGNSA. J gave up 4 bases and V 6 bases, and 5 bases lay outside the gene matches. CDR3 bases: TGTGCCAGCAGTCGACAGGGTGGTAATGAAAAACTGTTTTTT. Its protein is CASSRQGGNEKLFF.